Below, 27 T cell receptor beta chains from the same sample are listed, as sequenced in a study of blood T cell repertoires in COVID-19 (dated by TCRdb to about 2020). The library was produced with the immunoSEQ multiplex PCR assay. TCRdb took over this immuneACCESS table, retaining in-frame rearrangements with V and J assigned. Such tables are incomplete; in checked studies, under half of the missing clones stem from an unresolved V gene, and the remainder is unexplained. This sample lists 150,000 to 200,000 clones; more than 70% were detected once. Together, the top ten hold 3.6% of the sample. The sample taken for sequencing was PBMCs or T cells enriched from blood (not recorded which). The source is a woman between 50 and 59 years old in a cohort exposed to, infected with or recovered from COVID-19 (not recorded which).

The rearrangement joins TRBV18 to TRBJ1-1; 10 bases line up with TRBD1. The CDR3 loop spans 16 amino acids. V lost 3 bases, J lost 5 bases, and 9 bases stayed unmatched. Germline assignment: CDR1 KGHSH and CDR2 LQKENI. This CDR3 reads CASSPFSGTGDTEAFF. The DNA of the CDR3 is TGTGCCAGCTCACCTTTTTCCGGGACAGGGGATACTGAAGCTTTCTTT.

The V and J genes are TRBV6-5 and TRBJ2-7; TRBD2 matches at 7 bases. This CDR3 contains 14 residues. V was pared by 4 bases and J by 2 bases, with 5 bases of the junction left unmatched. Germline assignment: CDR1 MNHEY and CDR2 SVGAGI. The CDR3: CASSFSSGPYEQYF. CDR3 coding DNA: TGTGCCAGCAGTTTCAGTAGCGGGCCCTACGAGCAGTACTTC.

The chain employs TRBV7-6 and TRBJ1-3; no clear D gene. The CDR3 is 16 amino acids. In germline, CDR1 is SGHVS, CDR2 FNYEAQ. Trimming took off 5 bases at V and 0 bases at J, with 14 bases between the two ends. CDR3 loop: CASSILSRSSGNTIYF. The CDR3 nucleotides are TGTGCCAGCAGCATCTTGAGCCGGAGCTCTGGAAACACCATATATTTT.

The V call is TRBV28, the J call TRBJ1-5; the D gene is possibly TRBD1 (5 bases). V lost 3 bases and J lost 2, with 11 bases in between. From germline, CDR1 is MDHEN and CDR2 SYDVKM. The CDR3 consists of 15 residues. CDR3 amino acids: CASSFRGLGNQPQHF. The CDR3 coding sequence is TGTGCCAGCAGTTTTAGGGGTTTGGGCAATCAGCCCCAGCATTTT.

CDR3 protein: CASGQYEAFF. The CDR3 DNA reads TGTGCCAGTGGACAGTATGAAGCTTTCTTT. The chain joins TRBV19 to TRBJ1-1; D may be TRBD1 (6 bases). Germline loops: CDR1 LNHDA, CDR2 SQIVND (reference sequence). Trimming removed 8 bases from V and 7 bases from J, with 8 bases in between. There are 10 residues in the CDR3. Full variable domain (rest looked up from reference TRBV19 and TRBJ1-1): DGGITQSPKYLFRKEGQNVTLSCEQNLNHDAMYWYRQDPGQGLRLIYYSQIVNDFQKGDIAEGYSVSREKKESFPLTVTSAQKNPTAFYLCASGQYEAFFGQGTRLTVV.

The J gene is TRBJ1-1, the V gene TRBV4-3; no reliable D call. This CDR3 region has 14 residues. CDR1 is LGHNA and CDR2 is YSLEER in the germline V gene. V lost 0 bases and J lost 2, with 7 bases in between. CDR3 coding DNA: TGCGCCAGCAGCCAAGATTGGGCAAACACTGAAGCTTTCTTT. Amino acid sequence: CASSQDWANTEAFF.

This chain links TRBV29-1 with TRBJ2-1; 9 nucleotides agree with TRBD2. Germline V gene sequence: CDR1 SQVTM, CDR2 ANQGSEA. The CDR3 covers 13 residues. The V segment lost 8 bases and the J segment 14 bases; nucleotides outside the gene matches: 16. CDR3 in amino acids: CSTRGSGIAGEFF. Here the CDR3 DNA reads TGCAGCACCCGAGGATCGGGGATAGCGGGGGAGTTCTTC.

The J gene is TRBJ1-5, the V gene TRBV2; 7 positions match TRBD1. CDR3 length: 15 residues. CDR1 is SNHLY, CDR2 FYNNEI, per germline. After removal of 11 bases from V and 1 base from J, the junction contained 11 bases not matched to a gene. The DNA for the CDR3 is TGTGCCTCTCAGGAGGGGACAGAGAGCAATCAGCCCCAGCATTTT. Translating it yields CASQEGTESNQPQHF.

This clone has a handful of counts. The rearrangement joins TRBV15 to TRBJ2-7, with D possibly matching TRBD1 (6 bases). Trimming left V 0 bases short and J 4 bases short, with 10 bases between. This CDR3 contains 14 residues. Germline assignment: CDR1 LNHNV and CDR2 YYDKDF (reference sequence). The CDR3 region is CATSRESQGYEQYF. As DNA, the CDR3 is TGTGCCACCAGCAGAGAGTCTCAGGGGTACGAGCAGTACTTC.

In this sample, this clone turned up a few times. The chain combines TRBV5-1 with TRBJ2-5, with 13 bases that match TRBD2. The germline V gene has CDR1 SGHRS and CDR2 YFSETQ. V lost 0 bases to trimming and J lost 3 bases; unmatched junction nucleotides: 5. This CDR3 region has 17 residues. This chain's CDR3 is CASSLALAGGLEETQYF. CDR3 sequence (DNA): TGCGCCAGCAGCTTGGCACTAGCGGGAGGGCTTGAAGAGACCCAGTACTTC.

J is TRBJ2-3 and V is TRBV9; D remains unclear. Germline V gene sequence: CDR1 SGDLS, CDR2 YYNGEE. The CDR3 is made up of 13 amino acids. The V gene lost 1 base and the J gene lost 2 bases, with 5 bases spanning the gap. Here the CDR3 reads CASSVLNTDTQYF. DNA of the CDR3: TGTGCCAGCAGCGTATTAAACACAGATACGCAGTATTTT.

The CDR3 DNA reads TGTGCTAGTGGTTCCAGCGAGGACAATGAGCAGTTCTTC. It codes for CASGSSEDNEQFF. The gene calls are TRBV12-5 and TRBJ2-1; D not resolved. The CDR3 length is 13 residues. Germline CDR1 and CDR2: LGHNT and FRNRAP. Trimming took off 4 bases at V and 5 bases at J, with 9 bases between the two ends.

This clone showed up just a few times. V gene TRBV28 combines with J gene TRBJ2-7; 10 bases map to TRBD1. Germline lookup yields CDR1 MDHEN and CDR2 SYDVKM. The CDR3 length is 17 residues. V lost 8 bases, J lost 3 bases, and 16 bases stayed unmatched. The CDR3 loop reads CASVPFGHGTGDYEQYF. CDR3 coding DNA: TGTGCCAGCGTACCATTCGGTCACGGGACAGGGGACTACGAGCAGTACTTC.

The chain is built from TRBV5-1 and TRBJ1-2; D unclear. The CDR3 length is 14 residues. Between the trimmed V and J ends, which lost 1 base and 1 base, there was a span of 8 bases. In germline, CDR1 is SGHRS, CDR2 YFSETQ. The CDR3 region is CASSLPLDNYGYTF. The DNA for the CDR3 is TGCGCCAGCAGCTTGCCCTTAGATAACTATGGCTACACCTTC.

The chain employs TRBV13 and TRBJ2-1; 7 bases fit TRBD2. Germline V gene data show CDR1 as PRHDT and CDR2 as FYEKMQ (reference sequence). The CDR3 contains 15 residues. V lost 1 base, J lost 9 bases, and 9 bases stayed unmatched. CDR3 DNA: TGTGCCAGCAGCTTAGACGGCGGGAGTTACCTTGAGCAGTTCTTC. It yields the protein CASSLDGGSYLEQFF.

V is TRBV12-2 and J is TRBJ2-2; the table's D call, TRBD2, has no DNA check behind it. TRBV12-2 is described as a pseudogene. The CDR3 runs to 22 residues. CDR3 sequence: CASRPGGLAGAPRSIYTGELFF. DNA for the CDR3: TGTGCAAGTCGCCCAGGAGGACTAGCGGGAGCGCCCCGCTCAATATATACCGGGGAGCTGTTTTTT.

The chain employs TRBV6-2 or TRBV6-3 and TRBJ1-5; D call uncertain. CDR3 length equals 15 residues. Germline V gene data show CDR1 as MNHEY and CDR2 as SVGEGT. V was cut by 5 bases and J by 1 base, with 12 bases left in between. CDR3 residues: CASSRVDKSNQPQHF. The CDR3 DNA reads TGTGCCAGCAGTCGGGTGGATAAGAGCAATCAGCCCCAGCATTTT.

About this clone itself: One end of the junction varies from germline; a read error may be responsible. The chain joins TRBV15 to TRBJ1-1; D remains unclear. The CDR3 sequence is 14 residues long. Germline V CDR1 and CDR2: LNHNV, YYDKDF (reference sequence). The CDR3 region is CATSRGVKNTEAFF. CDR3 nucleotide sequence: TGTGCCACCAGTAGAGGCGTAAAGAACACTGAAGCTTTCTTT.

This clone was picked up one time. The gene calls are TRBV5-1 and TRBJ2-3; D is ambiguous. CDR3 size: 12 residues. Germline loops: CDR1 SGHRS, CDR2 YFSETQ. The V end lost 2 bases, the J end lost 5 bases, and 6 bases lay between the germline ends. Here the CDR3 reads CASSLALDTQYF. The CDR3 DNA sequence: TGCGCCAGCAGCTTAGCTTTAGATACGCAGTATTTT.

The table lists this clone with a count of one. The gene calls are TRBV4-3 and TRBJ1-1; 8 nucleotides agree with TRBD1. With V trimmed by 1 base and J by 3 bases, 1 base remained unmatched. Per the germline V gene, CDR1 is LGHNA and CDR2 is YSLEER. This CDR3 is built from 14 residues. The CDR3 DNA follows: TGCGCCAGCAGCCAAGGGACAGGGCACACTGAAGCTTTCTTT. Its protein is CASSQGTGHTEAFF.

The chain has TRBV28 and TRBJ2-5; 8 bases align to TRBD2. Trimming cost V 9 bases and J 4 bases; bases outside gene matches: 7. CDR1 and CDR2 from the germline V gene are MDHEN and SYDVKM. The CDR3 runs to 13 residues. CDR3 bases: TGTGCCAGTGGGGGGACTAGGGGAGAGACCCAGTACTTC. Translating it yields CASGGTRGETQYF.

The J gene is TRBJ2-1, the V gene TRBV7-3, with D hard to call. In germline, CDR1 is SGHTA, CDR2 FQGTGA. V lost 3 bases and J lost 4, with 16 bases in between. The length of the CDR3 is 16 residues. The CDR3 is CASSLEWSEPYNEQFF. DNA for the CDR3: TGTGCCAGCAGCTTGGAGTGGTCTGAACCGTACAATGAGCAGTTCTTC.

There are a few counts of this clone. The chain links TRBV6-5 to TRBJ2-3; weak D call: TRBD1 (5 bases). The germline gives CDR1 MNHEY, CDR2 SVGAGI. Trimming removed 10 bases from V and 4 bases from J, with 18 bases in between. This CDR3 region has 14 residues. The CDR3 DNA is TGTGCCACCCGGACAACGAGGCGTCCAGATACGCAGTATTTT. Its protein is CATRTTRRPDTQYF.

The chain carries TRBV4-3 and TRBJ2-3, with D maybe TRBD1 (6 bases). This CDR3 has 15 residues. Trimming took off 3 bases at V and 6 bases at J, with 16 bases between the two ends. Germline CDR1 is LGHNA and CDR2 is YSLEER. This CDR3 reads CASSQGAFRGDTQYF. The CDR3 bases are TGCGCCAGCAGCCAGGGGGCCTTCAGGGGCGATACGCAGTATTTT.

As DNA, the CDR3 is TGTGCCAGCAGTAGGGACCGGGACAGTTCCGATGAGCAGTTCTTC. It encodes CASSRDRDSSDEQFF. The V gene is TRBV28, the J gene TRBJ2-1, with 7 positions matching TRBD1. CDR3 size: 15 residues. Germline CDR1 MDHEN, CDR2 SYDVKM. Trimming removed 5 bases from V and 8 bases from J; junction bases left unmatched: 12.

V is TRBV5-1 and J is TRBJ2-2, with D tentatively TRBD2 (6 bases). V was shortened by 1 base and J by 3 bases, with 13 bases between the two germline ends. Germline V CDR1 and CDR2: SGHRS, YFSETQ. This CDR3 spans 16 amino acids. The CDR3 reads CASSLSGGGDTGELFF. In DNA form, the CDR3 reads TGCGCCAGCAGCTTGTCCGGGGGTGGGGACACCGGGGAGCTGTTTTTT. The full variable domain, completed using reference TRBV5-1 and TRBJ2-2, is KAGVTQTPRYLIKTRGQQVTLSCSPISGHRSVSWYQQTPGQGLQFLFEYFSETQRNKGNFPGRFSGRQFSNSRSEMNVSTLELGDSALYLCASSLSGGGDTGELFFGEGSRLTVL.

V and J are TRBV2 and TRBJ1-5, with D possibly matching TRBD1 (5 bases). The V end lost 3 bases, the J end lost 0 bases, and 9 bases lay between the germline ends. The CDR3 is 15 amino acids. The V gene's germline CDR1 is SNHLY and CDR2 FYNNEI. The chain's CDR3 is CASSETVYSNQPQHF. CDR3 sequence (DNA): TGTGCCAGCAGTGAGACAGTTTATAGCAATCAGCCCCAGCATTTT. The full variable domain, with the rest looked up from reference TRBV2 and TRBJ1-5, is EPEVTQTPSHQVTQMGQEVILRCVPISNHLYFYWYRQILGQKVEFLVSFYNNEISEKSEIFDDQFSVERPDGSNFTLKIRSTKLEDSAMYFCASSETVYSNQPQHFGDGTRLSIL.